This T cell receptor (beta chain) was captured by sequencing in a study of T cell responses to AZD1222 COVID-19 vaccine. Whole-study results and caveats: At study baseline, merely more than 5 AZD1222 recipients were seropositive. Clonal diversity was possibly underestimated, and white British individuals and females predominated among donors. Spike was spanned by vaccine-associated CD4 TCRs, with dominance at 160-218 and 743-854.

Clones were sequenced by immunoSEQ multiplex PCR, and TCRdb holds only the in-frame ones, with some missing. This table has 130,000 to 150,000 clones, 80% to 95% appearing once. Worth noting for this clone: Its antigen is unidentified.

The CDR3 is 15 amino acids. With 3 bases removed from V and 0 bases from J, the gap between germline ends came to 9 bases. Germline V gene data show CDR1 as LNHDA and CDR2 as SQIVND (reference sequence). The starting material was peripheral blood, obtained on day 0 of MenACWY control vaccination. This chain connects TRBV19 to TRBJ1-3, with no clear D. This sequence originates from an adult in good health. The DNA of the CDR3 is TGTGCCAGTAGTATCTCCCCCAGCTCTGGAAACACCATATATTTT. Protein: CASSISPSSGNTIYF. The whole variable domain, remainder taken from reference TRBV19 and TRBJ1-3, is DGGITQSPKYLFRKEGQNVTLSCEQNLNHDAMYWYRQDPGQGLRLIYYSQIVNDFQKGDIAEGYSVSREKKESFPLTVTSAQKNPTAFYLCASSISPSSGNTIYFGEGSWLTVV.